Shown below are 23 T cell receptor beta chains from a single sample sequenced in a study of cytomegalovirus exposure and HLA in healthy donors. Measured with immunoSEQ multiplex PCR; TCRdb has only the in-frame clones, and not every one. This sample has about 66,000 clones, with 90% to 96% found just once. Sequencing was carried out using PBMCs. These receptors were taken from a man in his late teens or twenties in good health and CMV-seronegative.

Here the CDR3 reads CAWSAKGGTGTQYF. The CDR3, as DNA: TGTGCCTGGAGTGCCAAGGGGGGGACGGGTACGCAGTATTTT. This rearrangement joins TRBV30 to TRBJ2-3; D is perhaps TRBD2 (7 bases). Trimming removed 1 base at V and 8 bases at J, with 16 bases between. The CDR3 totals 14 residues. Germline CDR1 and CDR2: GTSNPN and SVGIG (reference sequence).

The chain links TRBV28 to TRBJ1-5; TRBD1 aligns across 7 bases. The CDR3 spans 16 residues. Trimming at V came to 6 bases and at J to 4 bases, leaving 12 bases not matched to a gene. Germline V gives CDR1 MDHEN, CDR2 SYDVKM. The DNA for the CDR3 is TGTGCCAGCAGGTACGACAGGGCATCGGGTAATCAGCCCCAGCATTTT. It translates to CASRYDRASGNQPQHF.

The chain's CDR3 is CASSLQLTYEQYF. In DNA form, the CDR3 reads TGTGCCAGCAGCTTACAACTTACCTACGAGCAGTACTTC. The gene calls are TRBV11-2 and TRBJ2-7, with D uncertain. With 2 bases removed from V and 2 bases from J, the gap between germline ends came to 7 bases. CDR1 and CDR2 (germline): SGHAT, FQNNGV. This CDR3 spans 13 amino acids.

The genes are TRBV4-1 and TRBJ2-3; TRBD2 agrees at 14 bases. The germline CDR1 and CDR2 sequences are MGHRA and YSYEKL. The CDR3 has 16 amino acids. The J segment lost 6 bases and the V segment lost 4 bases, leaving 6 bases of the junction unmatched. CDR3: CASSLTSGRASDTQYF. CDR3 nucleotide sequence: TGCGCCAGCAGCCTGACTAGCGGGAGGGCCAGCGATACGCAGTATTTT.

The gene calls are TRBV29-1 and TRBJ2-2; possibly TRBD2 for D (5 bases). Germline values: CDR1 SQVTM, CDR2 ANQGSEA. The CDR3 length is 14 residues. Trimming left V 4 bases short and J 0 bases short, with 9 bases between. CDR3 in amino acids: CSVGSAANTGELFF. The CDR3 DNA reads as TGCAGCGTTGGATCAGCGGCGAACACCGGGGAGCTGTTTTTT.

This sequence joins TRBV4-2 and TRBJ2-7; 7 nucleotides line up with TRBD1. The CDR3 extends over 16 amino acids. Germline CDR1 and CDR2: LGHNA and YNFKEQ. Trimming at V came to 0 bases and at J to 3 bases, leaving 8 bases not matched to a gene. Written as DNA, the CDR3 is TGTGCCAGCAGCCAAGAGGTGGGTCAGGGGGACTACGAGCAGTACTTC. Amino acid sequence: CASSQEVGQGDYEQYF.

The CDR3 is CASSESGDRANEQFF. DNA of the CDR3: TGCGCCAGCAGTGAGTCGGGGGACAGGGCGAATGAGCAGTTCTTC. The rearrangement joins TRBV10-2 to TRBJ2-1; TRBD1 agrees at 9 bases. J lost 7 bases, V lost 0 bases, and 4 bases had no gene match. Germline V lookup: CDR1 WSHSY, CDR2 SAAADI. This CDR3 is built from 15 residues.

The V and J genes are TRBV23-1 and TRBJ2-7; 13 bases agree with TRBD2. TRBV23-1 is classed as an ORF, of uncertain function. Germline trimming cut 2 bases from V and 3 bases from J; bases unmatched to any gene: 7. The length of the CDR3 is 17 residues. CDR3: CASSQRKTSGRFYEQYF. The DNA of the CDR3 is TGCGCCAGCAGTCAACGGAAGACTAGCGGGAGGTTCTACGAGCAGTACTTC.

This sequence joins TRBV15 and TRBJ2-7; 7 nucleotides agree with TRBD1. Germline trimming cut 0 bases from V and 4 bases from J; bases unmatched to any gene: 9. The V gene's germline CDR1 is LNHNV and CDR2 YYDKDF (reference sequence). This CDR3 has 16 residues. The DNA for the CDR3 is TGTGCCACCAGCAGAGACAGGGGGACCGGTGGGTACGAGCAGTACTTC. As protein: CATSRDRGTGGYEQYF.

This clone has just one count. This chain uses TRBV5-1 with TRBJ2-7; the match to TRBD1 covers 8 bases. The CDR3 totals 13 residues. Germline trimming cut 2 bases from V and 5 bases from J; bases unmatched to any gene: 3. From germline, CDR1 is SGHRS and CDR2 YFSETQ. In DNA, the CDR3 is TGCGCCAGCAGCTTAGGACAGGGAAACGAGCAGTACTTC. It encodes CASSLGQGNEQYF.

This chain uses TRBV9 with TRBJ2-3; 11 nucleotides agree with TRBD2. The CDR3 runs to 18 residues. From germline, CDR1 is SGDLS and CDR2 YYNGEE. With V trimmed by 3 bases and J by 4 bases, 13 bases remained unmatched. The CDR3 region is CASSARDTGLADPDTQYF. The CDR3 nucleotides are TGTGCCAGCAGCGCGAGGGATACGGGACTAGCGGACCCAGATACGCAGTATTTT.

This chain joins TRBV7-9 and TRBJ2-3; D may be TRBD1 (5 bases). The CDR3 has 13 amino acids. Trimming cost V 5 bases and J 4 bases, with 10 bases left between them. Germline V lookup: CDR1 SEHNR, CDR2 FQNEAQ (reference sequence). Here the CDR3 DNA reads TGTGCCAGCAGCCCGAAGGGGCCAGATACGCAGTATTTT. Its translation: CASSPKGPDTQYF. Variable domain in full (rest from reference TRBV7-9 and TRBJ2-3): DTGVSQNPRHKITKRGQNVTFRCDPISEHNRLYWYRQTLGQGPEFLTYFQNEAQLEKSRLLSDRFSAERPKGSFSTLEIQRTEQGDSAMYLCASSPKGPDTQYFGPGTRLTVL.

The chain employs TRBV7-9 and TRBJ2-3; 10 nucleotides line up with TRBD2. The ends lost 5 bases at V and 7 bases at J; junction bases unmatched: 15. The germline V gene encodes CDR1 SEHNR and CDR2 FQNEAQ (reference sequence). CDR3 length equals 17 residues. The CDR3 nucleotides are TGTGCCAGCAGCAACTCTCGTATTAGCGGGAGGCAGAATACGCAGTATTTT. Protein product: CASSNSRISGRQNTQYF.

The V call is TRBV15, the J call TRBJ1-2; no definite D call. Germline CDR1 and CDR2: LNHNV and YYDKDF (reference sequence). Trimming left V 0 bases short and J 8 bases short, with 19 bases between. The CDR3 spans 16 residues. The chain's CDR3 is CATSRDTSTFRGGYTF. DNA of the CDR3: TGTGCCACCAGCAGAGATACAAGCACTTTTAGAGGCGGCTACACCTTC.

This clone was picked up one time. V usage is TRBV28 and J usage is TRBJ2-1; a weak D match, TRBD1 (6 bases). Germline-derived CDR1 and CDR2 are MDHEN and SYDVKM. The CDR3 covers 18 residues. V shed 7 bases and J shed 0 bases, with 22 bases lying between them. The CDR3 protein is CASIYKGVPSNSYNEQFF. CDR3 nucleotides: TGTGCCAGCATTTACAAGGGGGTACCTTCCAACTCCTACAATGAGCAGTTCTTC.

This clone has a handful of counts. V usage is TRBV7-9 and J usage is TRBJ2-1; 7 nucleotides line up with TRBD2. Germline CDR1 reads SEHNR; CDR2 reads FQNEAQ (reference sequence). This CDR3 spans 16 amino acids. Unmatched junction bases numbered 12, after V lost 10 bases and J lost 0 bases. In nucleotides, the CDR3 is TGTGCCATTCCGATGGCAGCGGGAAACTCCTACAATGAGCAGTTCTTC. Protein sequence: CAIPMAAGNSYNEQFF.

CDR3 in amino acids: CATSLPGSGYEQYF. DNA of the CDR3: TGTGCCACCAGCCTCCCGGGTAGCGGGTACGAGCAGTACTTC. The chain links TRBV15 to TRBJ2-7; 7 nucleotides match TRBD2. The CDR3 is 14 amino acids. Germline CDR1 is LNHNV and CDR2 is YYDKDF (reference sequence). The junction had 8 bases not matched to a gene; V was cut back by 5 bases and J by 4 bases.

The chain is built from TRBV5-1 and TRBJ2-1, with 12 bases identical to TRBD2. J gave up 6 bases and V 4 bases, and 5 bases lay outside the gene matches. The length of the CDR3 is 15 residues. CDR1 SGHRS and CDR2 YFSETQ come from the germline V gene. This CDR3 reads CASSLLAGGFNEQFF. CDR3 sequence (DNA): TGCGCCAGCAGCCTACTAGCGGGAGGTTTCAATGAGCAGTTCTTC.

The chain uses TRBV7-9 and TRBJ2-1, with 8 bases identical to TRBD1. Germline V gene sequence: CDR1 SEHNR, CDR2 FQNEAQ (reference sequence). This CDR3 is 16 amino acids long. V was clipped by 6 bases and J by 6 bases; unmatched bases: 13. CDR3 nucleotides: TGTGCCAGCAGACCGACGTGGGGGACAGGACCCAATGAGCAGTTCTTC. Protein product: CASRPTWGTGPNEQFF.

The V and J genes are TRBV7-9 and TRBJ2-1; 12 positions agree with TRBD2. Trimming cost V 7 bases and J 12 bases; bases outside gene matches: 4. This CDR3 contains 12 residues. The germline V gene has CDR1 SEHNR and CDR2 FQNEAQ (reference sequence). The CDR3 is CASTLAGGRQFF. The CDR3 DNA reads as TGTGCCAGCACCCTAGCGGGAGGGCGGCAGTTCTTC. Drawing the rest from reference TRBV7-9 and TRBJ2-1, the complete variable domain is DTGVSQNPRHKITKRGQNVTFRCDPISEHNRLYWYRQTLGQGPEFLTYFQNEAQLEKSRLLSDRFSAERPKGSFSTLEIQRTEQGDSAMYLCASTLAGGRQFFGPGTRLTVL.

The rearrangement uses TRBV27 and TRBJ2-7; 8 positions agree with TRBD2. Germline CDR1 MNHEY, CDR2 SMNVEV (reference sequence). This CDR3 is 14 amino acids long. V gave up 2 bases and J gave up 7 bases; unmatched junction bases: 7. CDR3 protein: CASSLVGGRSEQYF. The CDR3 coding sequence is TGTGCCAGCAGTTTAGTGGGCGGGAGGTCGGAGCAGTACTTC.

The chain is built from TRBV7-8 and TRBJ2-1, with 12 bases that match TRBD2. Germline V gene data show CDR1 as SGHVS and CDR2 as FQNEAQ. Trimming took 1 base from V and 9 from J; bases not matched to a gene: 7. The CDR3 has 16 amino acids. This CDR3 is CASSLVGTSGSSEQFF. DNA for the CDR3: TGTGCCAGCAGCTTAGTAGGGACTAGCGGGTCCAGTGAGCAGTTCTTC.

V gene TRBV7-9 combines with J gene TRBJ2-2, with TRBD1 identical over 9 bases. The CDR3 has 15 amino acids. J was trimmed by 5 bases and V by 5 bases; bases with no gene match: 6. Germline loops: CDR1 SEHNR, CDR2 FQNEAQ (reference sequence). The CDR3 is CASSVGQGDTGELFF. In DNA, the CDR3 is TGTGCCAGCAGCGTGGGACAGGGAGATACCGGGGAGCTGTTTTTT.